What follows describes a single TCR beta chain. What it recognizes is unknown. The CDR3 length is 15 residues. CDR1 is MDHEN, CDR2 SYDVKM, per germline. The V gene lost 5 bases and the J gene lost 2 bases, with 10 bases spanning the gap. The data stem from a study of immune cell composition in non-small cell lung cancer. Study summary: Tumours were mainly lung adenocarcinoma or squamous cell carcinoma. Study-wide findings and caveats: Squamous carcinomas (approximately 75%) more often had tumour-associated clones >0.5% than adenocarcinomas (around 35%). Overall clonality, unlike maximal tumour-associated clone frequency, did not predict TIL reactivity.

The normal lung sample lay at least 3 cm, and maximally far, from the tumour. TCRdb's table, derived via immunoSEQ multiplex PCR, lists solely in-frame clones and lacks some. The sample consists of 6,000 to 8,500 clones, 67% of them appearing once. V gene TRBV28 combines with J gene TRBJ2-6; D remains ambiguous. This TCR derives from a human donor with non-small cell lung cancer. The sample consisted of non-adjacent lung tissue. The CDR3 loop reads CASSPLRAGANVLTF. CDR3 nucleotide sequence: TGTGCCAGCAGTCCACTCCGGGCTGGGGCCAACGTCCTGACTTTC.